This T cell receptor beta chain is from a study of blood T cell repertoires in COVID-19. Study overall: Samples taken during acute and convalescent COVID-19 were collected in the United States, Italy and Spain. T cells, B-cell-depleted T cells, or PBMCs provided the cDNA or gDNA that served as material.

Original data processing: Amplification of reference gene primers was used by the study to estimate nucleated cell counts. Sequencing used immunoSEQ multiplex PCR; TCRdb keeps in-frame clones, though not all of them. V, J and clone size were drawn from that table, and D and trimming were deduced from the DNA. The data show about 120,000 clones, 85% seen once. The count of this clone is one. Germline V gene lookup returns CDR1 SGHTA and CDR2 FQGNSA. J lost 1 base, V lost 5 bases, and 7 bases had no gene match. The CDR3 contains 16 residues. The clonotype originates from an elderly man with acute or convalescent COVID-19. Sequencing was done on a sample of peripheral blood. The V and J genes are TRBV7-2 and TRBJ1-5; 8 bases are shared with TRBD1. CDR3 amino acids: CASSGAGGRSNQPQHF. The CDR3 DNA sequence: TGTGCCAGCAGCGGAGCAGGGGGCAGAAGCAATCAGCCCCAGCATTTT.